Following are 29 T cell receptor beta chains from one sample sequenced in a study of Graves' ophthalmopathy and Graves' hyperthyroidism. RNA transcripts yielded amplified TCR beta CDR3 regions. First-round RT-PCR employed HTBI primers, with a second-round multiplex PCR after it. TCRdb reprocessed the multiplex PCR reads with MiXCR, giving one entry per CDR3 protein. The table shows 600,000 to 950,000 distinct CDR3 sequences, with about 44% occurring only once. Input material: peripheral blood. These receptors were collected from an adult man with Graves' ophthalmopathy.

The chain joins TRBV2 to TRBJ1-3; D not certain. This CDR3 comprises 16 residues. Germline-derived CDR1 and CDR2 are SNHLY and FYNNEI. Trimming took 5 bases from V and 0 from J, leaving 14 bases between them. Here the CDR3 DNA reads TGTGCCAGCAGTTTTGGAGTCACGAGCTCTGGAAACACCATATATTTT. Protein product: CASSFGVTSSGNTIYF. Complete variable domain (other parts from reference TRBV2 and TRBJ1-3): EPEVTQTPSHQVTQMGQEVILRCVPISNHLYFYWYRQILGQKVEFLVSFYNNEISEKSEIFDDQFSVERPDGSNFTLKIRSTKLEDSAMYFCASSFGVTSSGNTIYFGEGSWLTVV.

This clonotype has at least ten counts. The CDR3 DNA reads as TGTGCCAGCACTGTGGGAAGAGCAACAGACCCCCAGCATTTT. This sequence encodes CASTVGRATDPQHF. The chain is built from TRBV2 and TRBJ1-5; D gene uncertain. The length of the CDR3 is 14 residues. The V end lost 7 bases, the J end lost 10 bases, and 20 bases lay between the germline ends. Germline V lookup: CDR1 SNHLY, CDR2 FYNNEI.

This clonotype has a count of ten or more. The chain recombines TRBV24-1 with TRBJ1-5; D perhaps matches TRBD1 (5 bases). V lost 11 bases and J 4 bases, leaving 23 bases between the germline ends. This CDR3 comprises 16 residues. The germline V gene encodes CDR1 KGHDR and CDR2 SFDVKD. This CDR3 is CASRMDGRGGNQPQHF. The DNA for the CDR3 is TGTGCCAGCAGGATGGACGGGCGGGGCGGAAATCAGCCCCAGCATTTT.

This clonotype was seen many times. The rearrangement links TRBV12-3 or TRBV12-4 to TRBJ1-1, with D unresolved. With 5 bases removed from V and 7 bases from J, the gap between germline ends came to 11 bases. CDR3 length: 12 amino acids. This CDR3 reads CASSVLLGEAFF. CDR3 in DNA: TGTGCCAGCAGTGTCTTGTTGGGTGAAGCTTTCTTT.

CDR3 sequence (DNA): TGTGCCAGCAGTGAGAACAGGGACCCCAATCAGCCCCAGCATTTT. It encodes CASSENRDPNQPQHF. The chain employs TRBV9 and TRBJ1-5, with a possible D match to TRBD1 (6 bases). With 5 bases removed from V and 3 bases from J, the gap between germline ends came to 15 bases. Germline CDR1 is SGDLS and CDR2 is YYNGEE. The CDR3 sequence is 15 residues long.

The chain has TRBV10-3 and TRBJ1-3, with D possibly TRBD1 on 5 matching bases. The length of the CDR3 is 16 residues. In germline, CDR1 is ENHRY, CDR2 SYGVKD. Deletions cut 8 bases from V and 14 bases from J, with 31 bases between. CDR3 sequence reads: CAIEGEKGSSFGSLYF. CDR3 DNA sequence: TGTGCCATCGAAGGGGAAAAGGGTAGTTCGTTCGGCTCCTTATATTTT.

The chain joins TRBV20-1 to TRBJ2-5; the D gene is possibly TRBD2 (6 bases). V was pared by 4 bases and J by 3 bases, with 15 bases between. In germline, CDR1 is DFQATT, CDR2 SNEGSKA (reference sequence). This CDR3 has 14 amino acids. Here the CDR3 DNA reads TGCAGTGCTAACGAACTTGGGGGGAAAGAGACCCAGTACTTC. Its translation is CSANELGGKETQYF.

This clonotype was picked up many times. The chain combines TRBV7-3 with TRBJ2-5, with D perhaps TRBD1 or TRBD2 (5 bases each). Germline loops: CDR1 SGHTA, CDR2 FQGTGA. The V end lost 5 bases, the J end lost 4 bases, and 11 bases lay between the germline ends. The CDR3 loop spans 13 amino acids. The DNA for the CDR3 is TGTGCCAGCAGCAAGGGACCGGCAGAGACCCAGTACTTC. It is translated as CASSKGPAETQYF.

This clonotype appeared a few times. The rearrangement joins TRBV20-1 to TRBJ1-1; D may be TRBD1 (5 bases). V lost 5 bases, J lost 0 bases, and 7 bases lay in between. CDR1 is DFQATT and CDR2 is SNEGSKA in the germline V gene (reference sequence). CDR3 length equals 12 residues. The CDR3 DNA reads TGCAGTGCTCAGGGCATGAACACTGAAGCTTTCTTT. Its protein is CSAQGMNTEAFF.

The chain recombines TRBV13 with TRBJ2-7, with TRBD1 matching 9 bases. Germline lookup yields CDR1 PRHDT and CDR2 FYEKMQ (reference sequence). Trimming cost V 6 bases and J 5 bases; bases outside gene matches: 11. This CDR3 is 15 amino acids long. The CDR3: CASRTTGTGRNEQYF. The CDR3 DNA follows: TGTGCCAGCAGAACCACCGGGACAGGGAGGAACGAGCAGTACTTC.

The rearrangement uses TRBV7-9 and TRBJ1-2; D is perhaps TRBD1 (5 bases). The V and J ends lost 3 bases and 4 bases respectively, with 15 bases between them. Germline V gene data show CDR1 as SEHNR and CDR2 as FQNEAQ (reference sequence). This CDR3 region has 15 residues. CDR3 sequence reads: CASSFWRGFTYGYTF. CDR3 DNA: TGTGCCAGCAGCTTCTGGCGGGGGTTCACCTATGGCTACACCTTC.

The V call is TRBV3-1, the J call TRBJ1-2; D gene unclear. CDR1 and CDR2 from the germline V gene are LGHDT and YNNKEL (reference sequence). With 5 bases removed from V and 0 bases from J, the gap between germline ends came to 7 bases. CDR3 length: 13 residues. Here the CDR3 reads CASSFMTNYGYTF. The CDR3 DNA follows: TGTGCCAGCAGCTTTATGACTAACTATGGCTACACCTTC.

J is TRBJ1-5 and V is TRBV24-1; TRBD1 agrees at 7 bases. CDR1 and CDR2 from the germline V gene are KGHDR and SFDVKD. The V gene end was trimmed by 4 bases and the J gene end by 9 bases; junction bases not matched to a gene: 11. The length of the CDR3 is 15 residues. The DNA of the CDR3 is TGTGCCACCAGTGACCCAGGGACAGCCAAAGCGCCCCAGCATTTT. Protein: CATSDPGTAKAPQHF.

This clonotype has ten or more counts. The chain is built from TRBV29-1 and TRBJ1-1; TRBD1 might be the D (5 bases). CDR1 SQVTM and CDR2 ANQGSEA come from the germline V gene. The CDR3 has 11 residues. Trimming removed 3 bases at V and 9 bases at J, with 11 bases between. CDR3 in amino acids: CSVDFWGKAFF. The CDR3 region has the DNA TGCAGCGTTGACTTTTGGGGGAAAGCTTTCTTT.

The chain couples TRBV5-1 to TRBJ2-1, with a possible D match to TRBD2 (6 bases). The CDR3 runs to 13 residues. V was shortened by 7 bases and J by 11 bases, with 19 bases between the two germline ends. CDR1 and CDR2 (germline): SGHRS, YFSETQ. The CDR3 DNA sequence: TGCGCCAGCGGATTAGGGACGGGGGATCAGCAGTTCTTC. Amino acids: CASGLGTGDQQFF.

This clonotype has only one observation. The germline gene is not matched at one end of the junction; a read error may be the cause. The rearrangement links TRBV10-3 to TRBJ2-2, with a tentative D call TRBD2 (6 bases). Germline loops: CDR1 ENHRY, CDR2 SYGVKD. The CDR3 extends over 15 amino acids. CDR3 protein: CASSYWGGDTGELFF. DNA for the CDR3: TGTGCCAGCAGTTACTGGGGCGGGGACACCGGGGAGCTGTTTTTT.

This clonotype was detected many times. The gene calls are TRBV7-2 and TRBJ2-7, with a tentative D call TRBD1 (5 bases). Per germline, CDR1 SGHTA and CDR2 FQGNSA. The ends were cut back, 2 bases at V and 5 bases at J, with 10 bases in the middle. The CDR3 length is 13 residues. This CDR3 is CASSLLGHHEQYF. For the CDR3, the DNA is TGTGCCAGCAGCTTATTGGGGCACCACGAGCAGTACTTC.

This clonotype came up many times. This chain connects TRBV29-1 to TRBJ2-7; tentatively, D is TRBD2 (7 bases). This CDR3 has 12 amino acids. The germline gives CDR1 SQVTM, CDR2 ANQGSEA. In DNA form, the CDR3 reads TGCAGTATCTCTGGGGGGGGCGACGAGCAGTACTTC. Translated, it gives CSISGGGDEQYF.

There are many counts of this clonotype. The chain has TRBV2 and TRBJ1-1, with no clear D. This CDR3 is built from 14 residues. Germline CDR1 and CDR2: SNHLY and FYNNEI. Trimming removed 0 bases at V and 11 bases at J, with 16 bases between. In DNA form, the CDR3 reads TGTGCCAGCAGTGAAGCTGTAAAGAGACGGGAGGCTTTCTTT. This sequence encodes CASSEAVKRREAFF.

This clonotype was recorded a few times. The genes are TRBV7-9 and TRBJ2-6; 8 nucleotides align to TRBD2. There are 17 residues in the CDR3. The germline V gene has CDR1 SEHNR and CDR2 FQNEAQ (reference sequence). V was clipped by 5 bases and J by 4 bases; unmatched bases: 10. The CDR3 protein is CASSLMRGAGGANVLTF. The CDR3, as DNA: TGTGCCAGCAGCCTTATGCGGGGGGCGGGAGGGGCCAACGTCCTGACTTTC.

A few counts support this clonotype. The chain recombines TRBV13 with TRBJ2-7; D tentatively reads TRBD1 or TRBD2 (5 bases each). Trimming removed 0 bases from V and 6 bases from J, with 9 bases in between. Germline V gene lookup returns CDR1 PRHDT and CDR2 FYEKMQ (reference sequence). The CDR3 is 13 amino acids. Here the CDR3 DNA reads TGTGCCAGCAGCTTAGGCCGGGGCGCCGAGCAGTACTTC. The encoded protein is CASSLGRGAEQYF.

Regarding this clonotype: With a much larger clone just one base away, this may be a read error. The CDR3: CASSKLDRFDPPLHF. The CDR3 DNA follows: TGCGCCAGCAGTAAATTGGACAGGTTTGATCCACCCCTCCACTTT. The rearrangement links TRBV10-2 to TRBJ1-6; 7 nucleotides align to TRBD1. V gave up 5 bases and J gave up 11 bases; unmatched junction bases: 12. This CDR3 is built from 15 residues. From germline, CDR1 is WSHSY and CDR2 SAAADI.

V usage is TRBV5-1 and J usage is TRBJ2-7; the D is unclear. Germline CDR1 and CDR2: SGHRS and YFSETQ. CDR3 size: 11 residues. The V end lost 5 bases, the J end lost 11 bases, and 14 bases lay between the germline ends. CDR3 amino acids: CASRAGPTKYF. CDR3 sequence (DNA): TGCGCCAGCAGAGCTGGTCCCACGAAGTACTTC.

Of note for this clonotype: One base away lies a much larger clone, so this may be a sequencing read error. The chain uses TRBV24-1 and TRBJ2-5; no reliable D call. The V end was cut by 4 bases, the J end by 0 bases, with 8 bases between. From germline, CDR1 is KGHDR and CDR2 SFDVKD. This CDR3 is 14 amino acids long. The CDR3 spells CATSDPGYQETQYF. The DNA for the CDR3 is TGTGCCACCAGTGACCCCGGATACCAAGAGACCCAGTACTTC.

This rearrangement joins TRBV29-1 to TRBJ2-3; D ambiguous. Trimming removed 7 bases at V and 2 bases at J, with 10 bases between. The CDR3 consists of 12 residues. Germline V CDR1 and CDR2: SQVTM, ANQGSEA. The CDR3 protein is CSGDGPTDTQYF. CDR3 nucleotide sequence: TGCAGCGGTGATGGGCCCACAGATACGCAGTATTTT.

The chain joins TRBV10-3 to TRBJ1-5, with D possibly TRBD1 on 6 matching bases. This CDR3 region has 15 residues. The germline V and J ends were trimmed by 10 bases and 4 bases, with 20 bases remaining between them. Germline V gives CDR1 ENHRY, CDR2 SYGVKD. CDR3 residues: CASSIGGQKNQPQHF. DNA for the CDR3: TGTGCCAGCAGCATCGGTGGACAGAAAAATCAGCCCCAGCATTTT.

This clonotype was counted many times. The J gene is TRBJ2-6, the V gene TRBV15; no clear D gene. The CDR3 has 13 residues. The V end was cut by 9 bases, the J end by 0 bases, with 6 bases between. The V gene's germline CDR1 is LNHNV and CDR2 YYDKDF (reference sequence). The CDR3 bases are TGTGCCACGACCCGCTCTGGGGCCAACGTCCTGACTTTC. The encoded protein is CATTRSGANVLTF.

The chain uses TRBV12-3 or TRBV12-4 and TRBJ1-1; D is unresolved. V lost 4 bases and J 1 base, leaving 10 bases between the germline ends. This CDR3 comprises 14 residues. In DNA form, the CDR3 reads TGTGCCAGCAGTTCACGGTCCTCGAACACTGAAGCTTTCTTT. Translation: CASSSRSSNTEAFF.

This clonotype was seen at least ten times. The chain couples TRBV5-1 to TRBJ1-4; D gene ambiguous. V lost 0 bases, J lost 6 bases, and 3 bases lay in between. In germline, CDR1 is SGHRS, CDR2 YFSETQ. CDR3 length: 12 residues. The CDR3 loop reads CASSLVDEKLFF. The CDR3 coding sequence is TGCGCCAGCAGCTTGGTAGATGAAAAACTGTTTTTT.